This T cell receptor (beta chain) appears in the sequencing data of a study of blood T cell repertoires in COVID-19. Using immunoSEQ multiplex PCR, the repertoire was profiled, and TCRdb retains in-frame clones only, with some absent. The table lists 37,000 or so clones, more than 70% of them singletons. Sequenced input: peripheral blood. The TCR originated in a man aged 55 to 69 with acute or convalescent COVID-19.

The CDR3 DNA reads TGTGCCAGCAGCTTGGTGTCCGCGAGCGGCTACACCTTC. Amino acid sequence: CASSLVSASGYTF. The V and J genes are TRBV5-6 and TRBJ1-2; D remains unclear. Per the germline V gene, CDR1 is SGHDT and CDR2 is YYEEEE. V lost 0 bases and J 8 bases, leaving 11 bases between the germline ends. This CDR3 region has 13 residues.